These 10 T cell receptor beta chains originate from one sample sequenced in a study of CD8+CD57+ T cells in acquired aplastic anemia. According to the study, genomic DNA was the template for TCR beta VDJ and CDR3 profiling. TCRdb fed the reads into MiXCR, producing one record per CDR3 protein. The sample carries 100,000 to 150,000 distinct CDR3 sequences, around 48% recorded once. What was sequenced was sorted CD4+, CD8+, or CD8+CD57+ T cells (not recorded which) from PBMCs. The receptors originated from a human donor in good health, serving as a control.

The rearrangement uses TRBV6-4 and TRBJ1-2; TRBD1 is a possible D gene (5 bases). Trimming removed 8 bases from V and 3 bases from J, with 16 bases in between. The CDR3 has 14 residues. Germline CDR1 and CDR2: MRHNA and SNTAGT. Here the CDR3 reads CASGGGNNDYGYTF. The CDR3 nucleotides read TGTGCCAGCGGGGGGGGGAATAACGACTATGGCTACACCTTC.

Ten or more counts support this clonotype. The genes are TRBV7-3 and TRBJ2-3; 13 bases are a match to TRBD2. Looked up from germline, CDR1 is SGHTA and CDR2 is FQGTGA. V shed 5 bases, J shed 8 bases, and the junction held 10 bases outside the gene matches. The CDR3 is 16 residues long. The CDR3 protein is CASSLTSGGASSTQYF. DNA for the CDR3: TGTGCCAGCAGCCTTACTAGCGGGGGGGCCTCGAGTACGCAGTATTTT.

CDR3 amino acids: CATSRVLVDPYNEQFF. The CDR3 DNA sequence: TGTGCCACCAGCAGAGTATTAGTAGATCCCTACAATGAGCAGTTCTTC. The chain recombines TRBV15 with TRBJ2-1; unclear D gene. CDR3 length: 16 residues. Germline CDR1 and CDR2: LNHNV and YYDKDF (reference sequence). The V end lost 1 base, the J end lost 2 bases, and 12 bases lay between the germline ends.

J is TRBJ1-4 and V is TRBV19; TRBD1 matches 8 bases. There are 14 residues in the CDR3. The germline CDR1 and CDR2 sequences are LNHDA and SQIVND (reference sequence). J was trimmed by 10 bases and V by 3 bases; bases with no gene match: 7. As DNA, the CDR3 is TGTGCCAGTAGTATTCAGGGACAGGAGGGAAAACTGTTTTTT. This codes for CASSIQGQEGKLFF.

This clonotype was seen at least ten times. As DNA, the CDR3 is TGTGCCAGCAGCTTAGGGATGGGACTCAACGAGCAGTACTTC. Translated, it gives CASSLGMGLNEQYF. The V and J genes are TRBV5-6 and TRBJ2-7; D might be TRBD2 (6 bases). This CDR3 contains 14 residues. Germline CDR1 is SGHDT and CDR2 is YYEEEE. Trimming pared 2 bases from V and 5 bases from J, leaving 14 bases between.

The rearrangement joins TRBV24-1 to TRBJ2-3; D is perhaps TRBD2 (6 bases). Germline values: CDR1 KGHDR, CDR2 SFDVKD. V was pared by 5 bases and J by 11 bases, with 13 bases between. This CDR3 has 12 amino acids. CDR3 bases: TGTGCCACCAGTGCACGGGGAGGTGAGCAGTATTTT. Its protein is CATSARGGEQYF.

At least ten counts were recorded for this clonotype. This chain uses TRBV12-3 or TRBV12-4 with TRBJ2-7, with D hard to call. V lost 3 bases and J 4 bases, leaving 10 bases between the germline ends. The CDR3 is 13 amino acids. The CDR3 region has the DNA TGTGCCAGCAGTTTCTCCGGTCAATACGAGCAGTACTTC. This translates into CASSFSGQYEQYF.

On this clonotype itself: One end of the junction fails to match germline, which may point to a read error. The gene calls are TRBV2 and TRBJ2-5, with D perhaps being TRBD1 or TRBD2 (6 bases each). The CDR3 covers 14 residues. Germline values: CDR1 SNHLY, CDR2 FYNNEI. The CDR3 nucleotides are TGTGCCTGCAGGGGCGGGAACGTGGCAGAGACCCAGTACTTC. Its protein product is CACRGGNVAETQYF.

The chain is built from TRBV24-1 and TRBJ1-2; D gene uncertain. The V gene lost 6 bases and the J gene lost 8 bases, with 15 bases spanning the gap. CDR1 is KGHDR, CDR2 SFDVKD, per germline. CDR3 length: 13 amino acids. The CDR3 nucleotides read TGTGCCACCAGTCCGGGGATCGGGTACGGCTACACCTTC. Translation gives CATSPGIGYGYTF.

V and J are TRBV20-1 and TRBJ2-2; no reliable D call. Trimming cost V 0 bases and J 2 bases, with 7 bases left between them. From germline, CDR1 is DFQATT and CDR2 SNEGSKA (reference sequence). The CDR3 extends over 14 amino acids. This chain's CDR3 is CSARDGLNTGELFF. CDR3 sequence (DNA): TGCAGTGCTAGAGACGGTTTAAACACCGGGGAGCTGTTTTTT.